This T cell receptor beta chain was captured in a study of spatial heterogeneity in lung cancer. Study in general: In cases with available follow-up PBMC samples, these were sequenced at a median of approximately two years after resection. Broader study findings: Circulating ubiquitous expanded tumor TCRs were observed more frequently at resection than at follow-up.

V was cut by 6 bases and J by 2 bases, with 14 bases left in between. The CDR3 sequence is 14 residues long. The germline gives CDR1 MDHEN, CDR2 SYDVKM. TCRdb itself ran the 5' RACE reads through MiXCR, one entry per CDR3 protein. Among tens of thousands of distinct CDR3 sequences, around 19% were seen once, and the ten largest hold about a fifth. This clonotype came up a few times. Antigen unknown. The time point: blood at routine non-recurrence follow-up after resection. The chain recombines TRBV28 with TRBJ2-7; D might be TRBD2 (5 bases). This clonotype originated in a male donor with early-stage non-small cell lung cancer. Source: PBMCs, taken at follow-up. The CDR3 DNA reads as TGTGCCAGCAGAGAGGGTAGCTTAGCCTACGAGCAGTACTTC. It encodes CASREGSLAYEQYF.